Listed here are 17 T cell receptor beta chains from one sample, sequenced in a study of T-cell memory formation after mild COVID-19. One entry per CDR3 protein results from TCRdb running MiXCR on the 5' RACE reads. Of approximately 400,000 distinct CDR3 sequences in the sample, 20% to 25% were seen once. Material: PBMCs or a T cell subset sorted from them (not recorded which). The receptors originated from an adult woman who had mild COVID-19 (a few samples of this study predate the infection). Cell type and time point are not known.

This clonotype was seen a handful of times. This chain uses TRBV10-3 with TRBJ2-2; D may be TRBD1 (5 bases). V was pared by 4 bases and J by 0 bases, with 21 bases between. Germline CDR1 is ENHRY and CDR2 is SYGVKD. CDR3 length: 19 residues. In nucleotides, the CDR3 is TGTGCCATCAGTGCAGGGATAACCTCCAACCTTGCGAACACCGGGGAGCTGTTTTTT. This translates into CAISAGITSNLANTGELFF.

A few counts support this clonotype. V and J are TRBV7-9 and TRBJ2-3, with D possibly TRBD2 on 7 matching bases. Trimming took off 5 bases at V and 0 bases at J, with 24 bases between the two ends. The germline V gene encodes CDR1 SEHNR and CDR2 FQNEAQ (reference sequence). The length of the CDR3 is 19 residues. CDR3 bases: TGTGCCAGCAGCCGATTGTCACTAGTGGCGGGGGCGAGCACAGATACGCAGTATTTT. Translating it yields CASSRLSLVAGASTDTQYF.

The chain links TRBV5-1 to TRBJ1-1; D perhaps matches TRBD1 (5 bases). V was shortened by 0 bases and J by 10 bases, with 19 bases between the two germline ends. Per the germline V gene, CDR1 is SGHRS and CDR2 is YFSETQ. The CDR3 has 15 amino acids. The CDR3 bases are TGCGCCAGCAGCTTGGCGGAGGGGCCCGGCGTGGGAGCTTTCTTT. This sequence encodes CASSLAEGPGVGAFF.

This clonotype was detected only a few times. This chain uses TRBV12-3 or TRBV12-4 with TRBJ2-1, with 7 bases fitting TRBD2. The CDR3 is 15 amino acids. J lost 2 bases, V lost 2 bases, and 3 bases had no gene match. CDR3 DNA: TGTGCCAGCAGTTTATGGGGGGGGACCTACAATGAGCAGTTCTTC. Translating it yields CASSLWGGTYNEQFF.

The chain is built from TRBV11-2 and TRBJ2-7, with 7 bases matching TRBD1. The CDR3 contains 17 residues. V lost 2 bases and J lost 0; bases outside the gene matches: 10. Germline loops: CDR1 SGHAT, CDR2 FQNNGV. The CDR3 spells CASSLITTGLSSYEQYF. The CDR3 region has the DNA TGTGCCAGCAGCTTAATTACGACAGGGCTGAGCTCCTACGAGCAGTACTTC.

V gene TRBV5-1 combines with J gene TRBJ1-2; no reliable D call. Trimming removed 1 base from V and 1 base from J, with 8 bases in between. The germline gives CDR1 SGHRS, CDR2 YFSETQ. This CDR3 has 14 residues. CDR3 DNA: TGCGCCAGCAGCTTGACCGACGGTAACTATGGCTACACCTTC. Residues: CASSLTDGNYGYTF.

V usage is TRBV29-1 and J usage is TRBJ1-2; no definite D call. The CDR3 contains 11 residues. The V gene's germline CDR1 is SQVTM and CDR2 ANQGSEA. The V and J ends lost 6 bases and 0 bases respectively, with 5 bases between them. DNA for the CDR3: TGCAGCGTAGGGACTAACTATGGCTACACCTTC. It codes for CSVGTNYGYTF.

J is TRBJ2-3 and V is TRBV24-1; 10 positions agree with TRBD2. This CDR3 spans 15 amino acids. Germline CDR1 reads KGHDR; CDR2 reads SFDVKD. The trim removed 9 bases at V and 0 bases at J, leaving 5 bases unmatched. The CDR3 DNA follows: TGTGCCACCCGATCTAGCGGGAGAAGCACAGATACGCAGTATTTT. As protein: CATRSSGRSTDTQYF.

This clonotype was seen more than once but under ten times. The genes are TRBV21-1 and TRBJ2-3. TRBV21-1 is designated a pseudogene. This CDR3 is 13 amino acids long. The DNA of the CDR3 is TGTGCCAGCAGTGTGGTCCAGACAGATACGCAGTATTTT. This gives the protein CASSVVQTDTQYF.

The CDR3 sequence: CASSLGQGSLAYNEQFF. The DNA of the CDR3 is TGTGCCAGCAGCTTAGGACAGGGATCCTTGGCCTACAATGAGCAGTTCTTC. This chain joins TRBV11-3 and TRBJ2-1; TRBD1 matches at 7 bases. From germline, CDR1 is SGHNT and CDR2 YENEEA. Trimming removed 1 base from V and 2 bases from J; junction bases left unmatched: 8. This CDR3 is built from 17 residues. Full variable domain (missing parts from reference TRBV11-3 and TRBJ2-1): EAGVVQSPRYKIIEKKQPVAFWCNPISGHNTLYWYLQNLGQGPELLIRYENEEAVDDSQLPKDRFSAERLKGVDSTLKIQPAELGDSAVYLCASSLGQGSLAYNEQFFGPGTRLTVL.

The chain uses TRBV20-1 and TRBJ1-1, with 7 bases lining up with TRBD1. Germline assignment: CDR1 DFQATT and CDR2 SNEGSKA (reference sequence). The CDR3 contains 13 residues. The CDR3 sequence is CRSREGGGTEAFF. Here the CDR3 DNA reads TGCAGGTCACGTGAAGGGGGCGGCACTGAAGCTTTCTTT.

The V call is TRBV7-9, the J call TRBJ2-7; D is perhaps TRBD2 (6 bases). CDR1 is SEHNR, CDR2 FQNEAQ, per germline (reference sequence). V lost 3 bases to trimming and J lost 0 bases, with 9 bases between them. The CDR3 sequence is 14 residues long. The CDR3 sequence is CASSFAGPSYEQYF. CDR3 nucleotides: TGTGCCAGCAGCTTTGCGGGACCCTCCTACGAGCAGTACTTC.

The gene calls are TRBV10-3 and TRBJ1-5, with D maybe TRBD1 (5 bases). Trimming shortened V by 4 bases and J by 8 bases, and 9 bases separated the two germline ends. Germline lookup yields CDR1 ENHRY and CDR2 SYGVKD. This CDR3 is built from 12 residues. The CDR3 reads CAISGSGKPQHF. The CDR3 DNA reads as TGTGCCATCAGTGGGTCAGGGAAGCCCCAGCATTTT.

J is TRBJ2-3 and V is TRBV14, with D uncertain. The V end was cut by 8 bases, the J end by 3 bases, with 18 bases between. Germline CDR1 reads SGHDN; CDR2 reads FVKESK. CDR3 length equals 15 residues. Here the CDR3 DNA reads TGTGCCAGCTCCCTTCAAGCCCCCCGGACAGATACGCAGTATTTT. Translated, it gives CASSLQAPRTDTQYF.

This clonotype was seen a handful of times. The rearrangement links TRBV4-3 to TRBJ2-7, with a weak D call TRBD2 (5 bases). The CDR3 has 15 amino acids. From germline, CDR1 is LGHNA and CDR2 YSLEER. Trimming pared 0 bases from V and 4 bases from J, leaving 13 bases between. The chain's CDR3 is CASSQDRAEGYEQYF. The CDR3 DNA sequence: TGCGCCAGCAGCCAAGATCGGGCAGAGGGTTACGAGCAGTACTTC.

The chain links TRBV7-8 to TRBJ2-1, with TRBD2 matching over 14 bases. This CDR3 spans 19 amino acids. CDR1 and CDR2 (germline): SGHVS, FQNEAQ. The trim removed 4 bases at V and 2 bases at J, leaving 10 bases unmatched. CDR3 bases: TGTGCCAGCAGCTCTCGGGGACTAGCGGGAGTAGTTCCCTACAATGAGCAGTTCTTC. Its translation: CASSSRGLAGVVPYNEQFF.

CDR3 protein: CASSIGQDPYGYTF. CDR3 coding DNA: TGTGCCAGCAGCATAGGACAGGACCCGTATGGCTACACCTTC. The chain links TRBV7-8 to TRBJ1-2; TRBD1 matches 7 bases. V was clipped by 5 bases and J by 5 bases; unmatched bases: 8. The CDR3 spans 14 residues. Per germline, CDR1 SGHVS and CDR2 FQNEAQ.